This entry concerns a single T cell receptor beta chain. What antigen it recognizes has not been identified. Qualities for individual bases were not recorded, and no much larger clone is one base off. The source of the sample is a study of shared clonotypes between healthy human individuals (dated by TCRdb to 2019 to 2021). Describing the broader study: Three men and two women, aged 18 to 49 years, made up the cohort. Each donor's leukapheresis produced roughly between about 0.9 and 9.5 billion PBMCs. To increase sequencing depth and limit assay-specific biases, TCR repertoire library preparation and sequencing were carried out by different laboratories using diverse techniques. The study deeply sequenced blood TCR repertoires of several healthy adults to estimate repertoire size and the extent of clonotype sharing between individuals. Per donor, three plates each were used for CD4 naive and CD4 memory, two for CD8 naive, and one for CD8 memory. Study-wide findings and limitations: Across four donors, roughly 5% of naive CD4, roughly 3.4% of naive CD8, 2% to 2.5% of memory CD4, and approximately 0.4% of memory CD8 clonotypes were shared. Only blood was sampled, and tissue TCR repertoires likely differ from those in blood. Incomplete sequencing was indicated by rarefaction of sorted-subset datasets, despite the large sequencing depth. Higher generation probabilities were observed for clonotypes shared by all four sorted-subset donors than for non-shared clonotypes. The genetic and exposure-history diversity represented was limited by the small number of donors. Pairwise subsampling led to the expectation that sequencing depth would affect the degree of clonotype sharing among donors. Naive subsets generally had larger estimated clonotype richness than memory subsets.

Donors were healthy HIV-negative adults with no recently reported acute infections or vaccinations. All donors were Caucasian adults living in Nashville, Tennessee, USA. Magnetic negative selection was used to enrich CD4+ T cells, after which naive cells were positively selected on CD45RA and the negative fraction became the memory subset. Blood was collected by leukapheresis, and PBMCs were isolated by Ficoll-Histopaque density gradient centrifugation and then cryopreserved in liquid nitrogen vapor phase. Purity and quantity of every magnetically sorted T cell population were checked by analytical flow cytometry. Genomic DNA was isolated from every sorted fraction and measured by UV absorbance on a Nanodrop 2000c. TCR CDR3 regions were amplified from genomic DNA by multiplex PCR using the deep immunoSEQ assay. Extracted genomic DNA from each cell subset was spread evenly across all wells of several immunoSEQ 96-well plates, with each plate serving as a replicate. For sorted subsets, around 200 ng genomic DNA, equal to about 30,000 T cell genomes, was loaded into each replicate PCR. Purified libraries were quantified with a Qubit 3.0 fluorometer, sized on a Bioanalyzer 2100, and re-quantified with the KAPA Library Quantification kit. Every immunoSEQ 96-well plate was sequenced on a separate single-read 150-cycle Illumina NextSeq 550 flow cell. As for the authors' bioinformatics: The immunoSEQ output contained only junctional sequences without quality scores, so filtering could not match that applied to full-length reads. To assign V/J genes and CDR3, sequences were annotated against IMGT germline references using PyIR, a Python wrapper for IgBLAST v1.9. Reads were removed for weak V/J assignments (E-value above 1e-6), missing CDR3, stop codons, out-of-frame junctions, or ambiguous translated residues. V3J clonotypes were defined as sequences sharing the same inferred V gene, J gene, and CDR3 amino acid sequence. To compute the percentage overlap between repertoires, the number of shared unique clonotypes was divided by the size of the smaller repertoire. Richness of each repertoire was evaluated using RTK rarefaction, the Chao1 estimator, and Recon v2.1 estimates of unobserved clonotypes. Generation probabilities for all TCRbeta clonotypes obtained by the gDNA method from a handful of donors were computed using OLGA. In TCRdb, the immuneACCESS table is reduced to in-frame sequences with V and J assigned. These tables do not hold every clone; where another copy was compared, an unresolved V gene accounts for under half, and the others remain unexplained. That table gives V, J and clone size, and the DNA gave D and trimming. Present in this sample are approximately 940,000 clones, 70% to 85% of which were seen just once. The ten biggest clones cover over 1.3% of the sample.

Reading from cysteine to phenylalanine, the CDR3 counts 17 amino acids. The entry retains the CDR3 DNA only, 51 bases that are in frame from base 1. Sequenced sample: memory CD4+ T cells sorted from blood. The meaning of the sample's cell subset or site label: CD45RA-negative fraction. The receptor was isolated from a man younger than 35 in good health. The chain uses TRBV21-1 and TRBJ1-6; the D segment call TRBD1 is taken from the table without a DNA check. TRBV21-1 is annotated as a pseudogene. The nucleotide sequence is given as TGTGCCAGCAGTCCGAGAGGGGGCCCCGCCGTTAATTCACCCCTCCACTTT. This codes for CASSPRGGPAVNSPLHF.